Sequencing of this T cell receptor (beta chain) was carried out in a study of post-analysis software for immune sequencing data. Background on the study: Multiple sclerosis in the patients followed relapsing-remitting, secondary progressive and progressive-relapsing courses. Findings of the study overall: TRBV segments more frequent in patients than in controls numbered about 5 and included TRBV5-6, TRBV5-1 and TRBV20-1. Diversity measured as normalized Chao1 was significantly lower in multiple sclerosis patients than in controls.

Presence of unique molecular identifiers characterized the TCR beta cDNA libraries. Each sample of roughly 0.95 to 10 million input T cells yielded roughly 500,000 cDNA molecules, so each molecule approximated one T cell. TCRdb itself ran the PCR reads through MiXCR, one entry per CDR3 protein. This sample has a few hundred thousand distinct CDR3 sequences, with roughly 38% found just once. The length of the CDR3 is 15 residues. Per the germline V gene, CDR1 is LNHNV and CDR2 is YYDKDF (reference sequence). Comment on this clonotype: The antigen remains undetermined. The junction departs from the called germline gene at one end, perhaps through a read error.

The sample taken for sequencing was blood. The rearrangement links TRBV15 to TRBJ2-3, with 8 bases lining up with TRBD2. The sequence was obtained from a girl under 18 with multiple sclerosis. CDR3 sequence (DNA): TGTGCCACCAGCAGTCATTGGACTAGCAAAGATACGCAGTATTTT. Its translation is CATSSHWTSKDTQYF.